The 19 T cell receptor beta chains presented below share a single source sample, sequenced in a study of T cells in Graves' hyperthyroidism and ophthalmopathy. Amplified TCR beta CDR3 regions came from RNA transcripts. A set of HTBI primers served as the primers for a first-round RT-PCR of the TCR CDR3. TCRdb redid the calling of the multiplex PCR reads with MiXCR, one entry per CDR3 protein. The table records about 340,000 distinct CDR3 sequences, 18% of them present only once. Sequences were obtained from blood. All receptors come from a woman aged 45-59 years with Graves' hyperthyroidism.

The sample holds a few counts of this clonotype. V and J are TRBV28 and TRBJ1-2, with D perhaps matching TRBD1 (5 bases). V lost 1 base to trimming and J lost 4 bases, with 13 bases between them. Germline V gene sequence: CDR1 MDHEN, CDR2 SYDVKM. CDR3 length: 15 amino acids. CDR3 residues: CASSLSFSGSYGYTF. CDR3 sequence (DNA): TGTGCCAGCAGTTTATCCTTCTCAGGGTCCTATGGCTACACCTTC.

This clonotype was recorded a few times. This chain uses TRBV20-1 with TRBJ2-1; 9 bases are shared with TRBD2. Germline trimming cut 2 bases from V and 7 bases from J; bases unmatched to any gene: 12. Germline values: CDR1 DFQATT, CDR2 SNEGSKA (reference sequence). The CDR3 totals 16 residues. CDR3: CSARLGVAGVLNEQFF. In DNA form, the CDR3 reads TGCAGTGCTAGATTGGGGGTAGCGGGAGTTCTTAATGAGCAGTTCTTC.

This clonotype was counted many times. This chain joins TRBV6-1 and TRBJ1-1, with 7 bases that match TRBD1. The CDR3 has 13 residues. Germline loops: CDR1 MNHNS, CDR2 SASEGT. Germline trimming cut 10 bases from V and 7 bases from J; bases unmatched to any gene: 12. In nucleotides, the CDR3 is TGTGCCATCAAACGAGACAGGGCGGGTGAAGCTTTCTTT. Protein: CAIKRDRAGEAFF.

This clonotype was picked up a small number of times. The chain carries TRBV12-3 or TRBV12-4 and TRBJ2-3; D may correspond to TRBD1 or TRBD2 (7 bases each). This CDR3 is built from 15 residues. Trimming shortened V by 8 bases and J by 2 bases, and 17 bases separated the two germline ends. CDR3 coding DNA: TGTGCCAGCGGGGGAGGGGGCAGTTACACAGATACGCAGTATTTT. Translation gives CASGGGGSYTDTQYF.

This clonotype was seen at least ten times. The chain links TRBV20-1 to TRBJ2-7; D is unclear. CDR1 DFQATT and CDR2 SNEGSKA come from the germline V gene (reference sequence). The CDR3 contains 13 residues. With 4 bases removed from V and 0 bases from J, the gap between germline ends came to 10 bases. CDR3 region: CSAKGRVSYEQYF. Here the CDR3 DNA reads TGCAGTGCTAAGGGCCGGGTCTCCTACGAGCAGTACTTC.

This clonotype occurred a few times. The CDR3 nucleotides read TGTGCCAGCGGGCGGGACAGATCGAGGCTCGGCTATGGCTACACCTTC. It encodes CASGRDRSRLGYGYTF. V is TRBV6-2 or TRBV6-3 and J is TRBJ1-2, with TRBD1 matching 7 bases. The trim removed 8 bases at V and 4 bases at J, leaving 16 bases unmatched. The CDR3 covers 16 residues. Germline-derived CDR1 and CDR2 are MNHEY and SVGEGT.

A note on this clonotype: This could be a read error, since a much larger clone is one nucleotide away. The chain couples TRBV12-3 or TRBV12-4 to TRBJ2-3; D uncertain. The CDR3 is 12 residues long. The CDR3 nucleotides read TGTGCCGGCAGCCCAAAAGGGGATACGCAGTATTTT. It specifies CAGSPKGDTQYF.

This clonotype has only a few counts. This rearrangement joins TRBV5-1 to TRBJ1-2, with 12 bases identical to TRBD1. Losses at the gene ends were 4 bases for V and 6 bases for J; bases not matched to a gene: 7. This CDR3 region has 15 residues. Germline lookup yields CDR1 SGHRS and CDR2 YFSETQ. The CDR3: CASSVGQGAQDGYTF. The CDR3 coding sequence is TGCGCCAGCAGCGTGGGACAGGGGGCGCAGGATGGCTACACCTTC.

Many counts were recorded for this clonotype. V gene TRBV12-3 or TRBV12-4 combines with J gene TRBJ2-1, with 8 nucleotides matching TRBD2. Unmatched junction bases numbered 10, after V lost 6 bases and J lost 9 bases. The CDR3 is 14 amino acids. The CDR3 DNA reads as TGTGCCAGCAGCCCAGGACTAGCCATCGGTGAGCAGTTCTTC. It is translated as CASSPGLAIGEQFF.

This clonotype was seen only a few times. The V and J genes are TRBV7-2 and TRBJ2-5; tentatively, D is TRBD2 (6 bases). The V end was cut by 6 bases, the J end by 5 bases, with 13 bases between. This CDR3 spans 13 amino acids. Germline V gene data show CDR1 as SGHTA and CDR2 as FQGNSA. In nucleotides, the CDR3 is TGTGCCAGCAGTGGGGGGTCGTCGGAGACCCAGTACTTC. Amino acid sequence: CASSGGSSETQYF.

This clonotype was counted at least ten times. V is TRBV12-3 or TRBV12-4 and J is TRBJ1-1, with D unresolved. The CDR3 runs 13 residues. The V gene lost 3 bases and the J gene lost 6 bases, with 11 bases spanning the gap. CDR3 loop: CASSFLDDPEAFF. In nucleotides, the CDR3 is TGTGCCAGCAGTTTCCTCGATGACCCTGAAGCTTTCTTT.

This clonotype was found a few times. The rearrangement links TRBV7-9 to TRBJ1-2; no firm D call. V was cut by 1 base and J by 7 bases, with 7 bases left in between. CDR1 is SEHNR, CDR2 FQNEAQ, per germline (reference sequence). This CDR3 is 12 amino acids long. CDR3 region: CASSLVQLGYTF. As DNA, the CDR3 is TGTGCCAGCAGCTTAGTACAACTTGGCTACACCTTC.

This clonotype was counted a few times. The chain recombines TRBV2 with TRBJ2-1; TRBD2 agrees at 9 bases. With 0 bases clipped from V and 4 bases from J, the junction kept 7 bases outside the gene matches. CDR3 length equals 17 residues. Germline loops: CDR1 SNHLY, CDR2 FYNNEI. The CDR3 DNA reads TGTGCCAGCAGTGAAGCACTCGCGGGGGGGCTTTACAATGAGCAGTTCTTC. This sequence encodes CASSEALAGGLYNEQFF.

The V gene is TRBV5-1, the J gene TRBJ2-3; 9 positions agree with TRBD1. This CDR3 has 15 amino acids. Germline V gene data show CDR1 as SGHRS and CDR2 as YFSETQ. The trim removed 4 bases at V and 2 bases at J, leaving 5 bases unmatched. The CDR3 loop is CASSLRDRVTDTQYF. The DNA of the CDR3 is TGCGCCAGCAGCCTCCGGGACAGGGTCACAGATACGCAGTATTTT.

This clonotype has at least ten counts. This chain uses TRBV2 with TRBJ2-3, with 12 positions matching TRBD2. The trim removed 5 bases at V and 5 bases at J, leaving 17 bases unmatched. Per germline, CDR1 SNHLY and CDR2 FYNNEI. The CDR3 totals 19 residues. The CDR3 DNA reads TGTGCCAGCAGTCCTGTACTAGCGGGAGGCCCCATTTTGGGAGATACGCAGTATTTT. Its protein is CASSPVLAGGPILGDTQYF.

This clonotype came up many times. The chain uses TRBV6-1 and TRBJ1-1; D is uncertain. V shed 8 bases and J shed 6 bases, with 19 bases lying between them. The CDR3 is made up of 14 amino acids. The germline CDR1 and CDR2 sequences are MNHNS and SASEGT. Here the CDR3 reads CASSPGQFIAEAFF. CDR3 nucleotide sequence: TGTGCCAGCTCGCCTGGGCAGTTTATCGCTGAAGCTTTCTTT.

This clonotype was found a few times. The chain joins TRBV20-1 to TRBJ2-1; 14 bases are shared with TRBD2. CDR1 and CDR2 from the germline V gene are DFQATT and SNEGSKA (reference sequence). The CDR3 runs 16 residues. The V gene end was trimmed by 6 bases and the J gene end by 7 bases; junction bases not matched to a gene: 11. CDR3 residues: CSAPGTGTSGGNEQFF. As DNA, the CDR3 is TGCAGTGCCCCCGGGACCGGGACTAGCGGGGGAAATGAGCAGTTCTTC.

This clonotype was seen at least ten times. This chain joins TRBV3-1 and TRBJ1-6; the match to TRBD1 covers 10 bases. Germline V CDR1 and CDR2: LGHDT, YNNKEL (reference sequence). The CDR3 totals 16 residues. J was trimmed by 8 bases and V by 0 bases; bases with no gene match: 4. The CDR3 coding sequence is TGTGCCAGCAGCCAAGAGGGACAGGGGATGTATTCACCCCTCCACTTT. Amino acids: CASSQEGQGMYSPLHF.

The V and J genes are TRBV11-2 and TRBJ1-1; a weak D match, TRBD1 (5 bases). The CDR3 runs 13 residues. Trimming took 0 bases from V and 6 from J, leaving 8 bases between them. Germline values: CDR1 SGHAT, CDR2 FQNNGV. The CDR3 here is CASSLEGGAEAFF. The CDR3 nucleotides are TGTGCCAGCAGCTTAGAGGGGGGTGCTGAAGCTTTCTTT.